These 30 T cell receptor beta chains originate from one sample sequenced in a study of cytomegalovirus exposure and HLA in healthy donors. The study ran its PCR with 60 Vbeta and 13 Jbeta primers. Sequencing used immunoSEQ multiplex PCR; TCRdb keeps in-frame clones, though not all of them. The sample includes 150,000 to 200,000 clones, roughly three quarters of them seen just once. The specimen sequenced was PBMCs. The receptors derive from a man aged 18 to 30 in good health and CMV-seropositive.

V and J are TRBV6-4 and TRBJ2-1; a weak D match, TRBD2 (6 bases). Trimming left V 9 bases short and J 3 bases short, with 12 bases between. This CDR3 is built from 13 residues. CDR1 and CDR2 from the germline V gene are MRHNA and SNTAGT. The CDR3, as DNA: TGTGCCAGACCCCGGGGACTCTACAATGAGCAGTTCTTC. It codes for CARPRGLYNEQFF.

CDR3 region: CASSQGTGYNEQFF. The DNA for the CDR3 is TGTGCCAGCAGCCAAGGGACAGGGTACAATGAGCAGTTCTTC. The chain couples TRBV14 to TRBJ2-1; 8 bases fit TRBD1. Germline CDR1 SGHDN, CDR2 FVKESK. CDR3 length equals 14 residues. The ends lost 1 base at V and 4 bases at J; junction bases unmatched: 0. Full variable domain (rest looked up from reference TRBV14 and TRBJ2-1): EAGVTQFPSHSVIEKGQTVTLRCDPISGHDNLYWYRRVMGKEIKFLLHFVKESKQDESGMPNNRFLAERTGGTYSTLKVQPAELEDSGVYFCASSQGTGYNEQFFGPGTRLTVL.

This clone was observed once. V and J are TRBV7-2 and TRBJ2-5; no firm D call. The germline V gene encodes CDR1 SGHTA and CDR2 FQGNSA. This CDR3 is 13 amino acids long. V dropped 5 bases and J dropped 5 bases, with 12 bases sitting between them. CDR3 protein: CASSPSPQETQYF. CDR3 sequence (DNA): TGTGCCAGCAGCCCATCGCCTCAGGAGACCCAGTACTTC.

This clone was seen only a few times. Written as DNA, the CDR3 is TGTGCCAGCAGCCCGGGACAGGGGTACGAGCAGTACGTC. It codes for CASSPGQGYEQYV. The chain couples TRBV7-6 to TRBJ2-7; 10 positions agree with TRBD1. V gave up 5 bases and J gave up 4 bases; unmatched junction bases: 2. Germline-derived CDR1 and CDR2 are SGHVS and FNYEAQ. This CDR3 has 13 residues.

This chain links TRBV7-9 with TRBJ2-7; 7 bases are a match to TRBD2. The CDR3 has 14 residues. Trimming cost V 5 bases and J 1 base; bases outside gene matches: 5. Germline V gives CDR1 SEHNR, CDR2 FQNEAQ (reference sequence). The CDR3 DNA reads as TGTGCCAGCAGCCGAGGACTAGGGTCCTACGAGCAGTACGTC. Translating it yields CASSRGLGSYEQYV.

The chain uses TRBV14 and TRBJ2-1; 7 positions match TRBD1. Losses at the gene ends were 1 base for V and 10 bases for J; bases not matched to a gene: 4. The germline V gene has CDR1 SGHDN and CDR2 FVKESK. The CDR3 sequence is 13 residues long. For the CDR3, the DNA is TGTGCCAGCAGCCAAGTCGAGACAGGGGAGCAGTTCTTC. This codes for CASSQVETGEQFF.

This chain uses TRBV11-1 with TRBJ2-5, with D unresolved. The CDR3 runs 14 residues. V was shortened by 5 bases and J by 2 bases, with 12 bases between the two germline ends. Per the germline V gene, CDR1 is SGHAT and CDR2 is FQDESV (reference sequence). Written as DNA, the CDR3 is TGTGCCAGCAGCCCCGACTCTGCTCAAGAGACCCAGTACTTC. Translating gives CASSPDSAQETQYF.

This chain uses TRBV5-1 with TRBJ2-7, with a tentative D call TRBD2 (6 bases). Looked up from germline, CDR1 is SGHRS and CDR2 is YFSETQ. The CDR3 loop spans 14 amino acids. Trimming shortened V by 0 bases and J by 5 bases, and 12 bases separated the two germline ends. CDR3 in amino acids: CASSLVGGSNEQYV. For the CDR3, the DNA is TGCGCCAGCAGCTTGGTGGGAGGTTCTAACGAGCAGTACGTC.

The chain carries TRBV5-1 and TRBJ2-6; 8 bases are a match to TRBD1. V lost 5 bases to trimming and J lost 2 bases; unmatched junction nucleotides: 9. Germline CDR1 reads SGHRS; CDR2 reads YFSETQ. The CDR3 runs 17 residues. The CDR3 spells CASSSGRTGTGANVLTF. CDR3 DNA: TGCGCCAGCAGTTCTGGTAGGACAGGGACTGGGGCCAACGTCCTGACTTTC.

V gene TRBV19 combines with J gene TRBJ1-5; D ambiguous. The germline gives CDR1 LNHDA, CDR2 SQIVND (reference sequence). V shed 7 bases and J shed 3 bases, with 13 bases lying between them. The CDR3 has 14 amino acids. CDR3 protein: CASKRDRYNQPQHF. The DNA of the CDR3 is TGTGCCAGTAAAAGAGATCGATACAATCAGCCCCAGCATTTT.

The chain carries TRBV7-3 and TRBJ2-3; D gene ambiguous. This CDR3 region has 14 residues. V lost 1 base and J 0 bases, leaving 5 bases between the germline ends. Germline V gives CDR1 SGHTA, CDR2 FQGTGA. The CDR3 region has the DNA TGTGCCAGCAGCTTAAGTAGCAGCACAGATACGCAGTATTTT. Its protein product is CASSLSSSTDTQYF.

This sequence joins TRBV6-6 and TRBJ2-5, with D possibly being TRBD2 (5 bases). Germline CDR1 reads MNHNY; CDR2 reads SVGAGI (reference sequence). V was cut by 3 bases and J by 5 bases, with 16 bases left in between. CDR3 size: 15 residues. CDR3: CASSYPDRGKETQYF. CDR3 bases: TGTGCCAGCAGTTATCCCGATCGGGGAAAGGAGACCCAGTACTTC.

The V and J genes are TRBV6-1 and TRBJ2-1; 12 nucleotides agree with TRBD2. This CDR3 has 14 amino acids. The germline V gene encodes CDR1 MNHNS and CDR2 SASEGT. V lost 8 bases to trimming and J lost 5 bases; unmatched junction nucleotides: 4. The DNA of the CDR3 is TGTGCCAGCCACCTAGCGGGGGGGGACAATGAGCAGTTCTTC. Translating gives CASHLAGGDNEQFF.

This clone was detected a few times. The gene calls are TRBV19 and TRBJ1-1, with D hard to call. Looked up from germline, CDR1 is LNHDA and CDR2 is SQIVND (reference sequence). The CDR3 spans 14 residues. The V gene lost 4 bases and the J gene lost 1 base, with 10 bases spanning the gap. The CDR3 is CASSSGPGNTEAFF. DNA of the CDR3: TGTGCCAGTAGTAGCGGGCCAGGGAACACTGAAGCTTTCTTT.

This clone was detected only a few times. This chain connects TRBV6-1 to TRBJ1-1; D unresolved. Trimming took off 2 bases at V and 5 bases at J, with 12 bases between the two ends. The germline gives CDR1 MNHNS, CDR2 SASEGT. CDR3 length: 14 residues. The CDR3 DNA reads TGTGCCAGCAGTGAAACCCCCGTCGGGACTGAAGCTTTCTTT. This encodes CASSETPVGTEAFF.

V gene TRBV5-1 combines with J gene TRBJ1-1; maybe TRBD1 (6 bases). Deletions cut 4 bases from V and 0 bases from J, with 19 bases between. The CDR3 is 17 amino acids. Germline-derived CDR1 and CDR2 are SGHRS and YFSETQ. CDR3 DNA: TGCGCCAGCAGCCCCCACTTTGGGGGGGCGATGAACACTGAAGCTTTCTTT. Protein: CASSPHFGGAMNTEAFF.

The chain uses TRBV9 and TRBJ1-1, with D possibly being TRBD1 (6 bases). CDR1 and CDR2 from the germline V gene are SGDLS and YYNGEE. This CDR3 is built from 13 residues. V was cut by 3 bases and J by 5 bases, with 11 bases left in between. Here the CDR3 reads CASSAGGATEAFF. CDR3 bases: TGTGCCAGCAGCGCGGGGGGGGCGACTGAAGCTTTCTTT. The full variable domain, in which reference TRBV9 and TRBJ1-1 provide the parts outside the CDR3, is DSGVTQTPKHLITATGQRVTLRCSPRSGDLSVYWYQQSLDQGLQFLIQYYNGEERAKGNILERFSAQQFPDLHSELNLSSLELGDSALYFCASSAGGATEAFFGQGTRLTVV.

The chain employs TRBV5-6 and TRBJ2-3; possibly TRBD2 for D (6 bases). The CDR3 covers 13 residues. CDR1 and CDR2 (germline): SGHDT, YYEEEE. V dropped 3 bases and J dropped 6 bases, with 11 bases sitting between them. CDR3 sequence reads: CASSSLAADTQYF. For the CDR3, the DNA is TGTGCCAGCAGCTCGTTAGCGGCGGATACGCAGTATTTT.

This clone has only one observation. Other DNA sequences in this specimen translate into the identical CDR3. The J gene is TRBJ1-1, the V gene TRBV2, with 7 positions matching TRBD1. V trimming: 2 bases; J trimming: 2 bases; junction bases outside the gene matches: 2. Germline values: CDR1 SNHLY, CDR2 FYNNEI. The CDR3 spans 14 residues. In nucleotides, the CDR3 is TGTGCCAGCAGTGAAAGACAGGGTAACACTGAAGCTTTCTTT. As protein: CASSERQGNTEAFF. The complete variable domain, with remaining parts taken from reference TRBV2 and TRBJ1-1, reads EPEVTQTPSHQVTQMGQEVILRCVPISNHLYFYWYRQILGQKVEFLVSFYNNEISEKSEIFDDQFSVERPDGSNFTLKIRSTKLEDSAMYFCASSERQGNTEAFFGQGTRLTVV.

Only one count was recorded for this clone. This rearrangement joins TRBV4-1 to TRBJ2-1, with 10 positions matching TRBD2. The junction had 12 bases not matched to a gene; V was cut back by 3 bases and J by 7 bases. The CDR3 sequence is 17 residues long. Germline V gene lookup returns CDR1 MGHRA and CDR2 YSYEKL. The CDR3 nucleotides are TGCGCCAGCAGCCACCTAGCGGGAGTTATGGGTGGGAATGAGCAGTTCTTC. This gives the protein CASSHLAGVMGGNEQFF.

This clone was seen just once. The CDR3 DNA reads as TGTGCCAGCAGTGTCTCTAGCGGGGGAACCGGGGAGCTGTTTTTT. Its protein product is CASSVSSGGTGELFF. This chain connects TRBV27 to TRBJ2-2; 10 nucleotides agree with TRBD2. Germline V gene sequence: CDR1 MNHEY, CDR2 SMNVEV (reference sequence). Unmatched junction bases numbered 5, after V lost 5 bases and J lost 5 bases. The CDR3 consists of 15 residues.

This chain uses TRBV30 with TRBJ1-1; 7 nucleotides line up with TRBD1. V was clipped by 3 bases and J by 7 bases; unmatched bases: 5. Germline V gives CDR1 GTSNPN, CDR2 SVGIG (reference sequence). The CDR3 sequence is 12 residues long. The CDR3 sequence is CAWRVQGFEAFF. Written as DNA, the CDR3 is TGTGCCTGGAGAGTACAGGGGTTTGAAGCTTTCTTT.

This rearrangement joins TRBV30 to TRBJ1-2; maybe TRBD1 (6 bases). There are 14 residues in the CDR3. Trimming took 0 bases from V and 4 from J, leaving 12 bases between them. Germline V gene sequence: CDR1 GTSNPN, CDR2 SVGIG (reference sequence). CDR3 loop: CAWSVPGGAYGYTF. The CDR3, as DNA: TGTGCCTGGAGTGTCCCCGGGGGGGCCTATGGCTACACCTTC.

The V call is TRBV30, the J call TRBJ2-1; TRBD1 matches at 7 bases. Germline trimming cut 0 bases from V and 5 bases from J; bases unmatched to any gene: 7. Germline CDR1 GTSNPN, CDR2 SVGIG (reference sequence). This CDR3 has 15 amino acids. The CDR3: CAWSVLDRSNNEQFF. The CDR3 DNA follows: TGTGCCTGGAGTGTACTGGACAGGTCTAACAATGAGCAGTTCTTC.

The chain uses TRBV29-1 and TRBJ1-3; 7 nucleotides align to TRBD1. This CDR3 has 15 residues. From germline, CDR1 is SQVTM and CDR2 ANQGSEA. V shed 5 bases, J shed 4 bases, and the junction held 11 bases outside the gene matches. The CDR3 is CSVNRQGLGGNTIYF. CDR3 DNA: TGCAGCGTTAACAGACAGGGCCTCGGGGGAAACACCATATATTTT.

CDR3: CASSLSGETQETQYF. Written as DNA, the CDR3 is TGTGCCAGCAGCCTTAGCGGGGAGACCCAAGAGACCCAGTACTTC. The genes are TRBV5-4 and TRBJ2-5; 8 bases line up with TRBD2. J was trimmed by 1 base and V by 4 bases; bases with no gene match: 6. The CDR3 length is 15 residues. Germline-derived CDR1 and CDR2 are SGHNT and YYREEE (reference sequence).

The chain has TRBV11-2 and TRBJ2-2, with 7 bases lining up with TRBD2. The trim removed 2 bases at V and 4 bases at J, leaving 4 bases unmatched. This CDR3 has 15 residues. CDR1 is SGHAT, CDR2 FQNNGV, per germline. The CDR3 DNA is TGTGCCAGCAGCTTAAGCGGGACCGGCACCGGGGAGCTGTTTTTT. Its protein product is CASSLSGTGTGELFF.

This clone was counted only a few times. The J gene is TRBJ1-1, the V gene TRBV4-1, with 7 bases matching TRBD1. Trimming removed 4 bases from V and 1 base from J; junction bases left unmatched: 9. Germline V gene data show CDR1 as MGHRA and CDR2 as YSYEKL. The CDR3 totals 16 residues. The CDR3 DNA sequence: TGCGCCAGCAGCCCACAACTAGGGGGCGCGAACACTGAAGCTTTCTTT. Protein sequence: CASSPQLGGANTEAFF.

This clone was found a few times. The chain has TRBV4-2 and TRBJ1-1, with D possibly TRBD1 on 6 matching bases. The length of the CDR3 is 15 residues. The germline gives CDR1 LGHNA, CDR2 YNFKEQ. V was clipped by 1 base and J by 3 bases, with 12 bases between them. The DNA for the CDR3 is TGTGCCAGCAGCCAAGGTGAGGGGGTCTACACTGAAGCTTTCTTT. Translated, it gives CASSQGEGVYTEAFF.

J is TRBJ2-1 and V is TRBV6-5, with 7 bases fitting TRBD2. Trimming took 4 bases from V and 1 from J; bases not matched to a gene: 4. The CDR3 extends over 15 amino acids. Per germline, CDR1 MNHEY and CDR2 SVGAGI. This CDR3 is CASSLLAVSYNEQFF. In DNA form, the CDR3 reads TGTGCCAGCAGTTTGCTAGCGGTGTCCTACAATGAGCAGTTCTTC.